The 27 T cell receptor beta chains below come from one sample, sequenced in a study of early T cells in non-severe SARS-CoV-2 infection. TCRdb redid the calling of the 5' RACE reads with MiXCR, one entry per CDR3 protein. Of 50,000 or so distinct CDR3 sequences in the sample, approximately 13% were seen once. The sequenced material came from whole blood. These receptors came from an adult who was a healthcare worker with PCR-confirmed SARS-CoV-2 infection or an uninfected control (not recorded which).

V usage is TRBV6-5 and J usage is TRBJ1-3; D remains unclear. This CDR3 is built from 14 residues. CDR1 and CDR2 from the germline V gene are MNHEY and SVGAGI. The V end was cut by 4 bases, the J end by 4 bases, with 11 bases between. The CDR3 sequence is CASSWDVQGNTIYF. The CDR3 bases are TGTGCCAGCAGTTGGGATGTACAGGGAAACACCATATATTTT.

This clonotype was found a few times. The CDR3 sequence is CASSLRGYFYGYTF. The CDR3 DNA is TGTGCCAGCAGCTTAAGGGGCTATTTCTATGGCTACACCTTC. The chain is built from TRBV7-2 and TRBJ1-2; D possibly corresponds to TRBD1 (5 bases). Germline lookup yields CDR1 SGHTA and CDR2 FQGNSA. V was clipped by 2 bases and J by 4 bases, with 11 bases between them. The CDR3 extends over 14 amino acids.

The rearrangement uses TRBV27 and TRBJ2-7; TRBD2 is a possible D gene (6 bases). The CDR3 loop spans 14 amino acids. Germline CDR1 and CDR2: MNHEY and SMNVEV (reference sequence). Deletions cut 6 bases from V and 5 bases from J, with 17 bases between. CDR3 in amino acids: CASSLGGRSDEQYF. As DNA, the CDR3 is TGTGCCAGCAGCCTTGGGGGGAGGTCCGACGAGCAGTACTTC.

This clonotype was found a few times. The genes are TRBV29-1 and TRBJ2-1; D uncertain. Germline values: CDR1 SQVTM, CDR2 ANQGSEA. The V and J ends lost 3 bases and 9 bases respectively, with 15 bases between them. The CDR3 has 13 amino acids. The CDR3 loop is CSVDPANMFEQFF. The DNA for the CDR3 is TGCAGCGTTGATCCGGCAAATATGTTTGAGCAGTTCTTC.

This chain connects TRBV20-1 to TRBJ2-7; D might be TRBD2 (6 bases). V dropped 5 bases and J dropped 5 bases, with 28 bases sitting between them. Germline-derived CDR1 and CDR2 are DFQATT and SNEGSKA (reference sequence). The CDR3 consists of 17 residues. CDR3 nucleotides: TGCAGTGCTCCGAACGGGCCTAGCGTACTAGAGTCAGACGAGCAGTACTTC. Translation: CSAPNGPSVLESDEQYF.

This clonotype occurred many times. This rearrangement joins TRBV29-1 to TRBJ1-1, with D possibly TRBD1 on 6 matching bases. Germline values: CDR1 SQVTM, CDR2 ANQGSEA. Trimming took 4 bases from V and 7 from J, leaving 22 bases between them. This CDR3 spans 15 amino acids. CDR3 nucleotide sequence: TGCAGCGTTGTAGGAACTTACAGGGATGGGGTTGAAGCTTTCTTT. Its protein is CSVVGTYRDGVEAFF.

Only a few counts were recorded for this clonotype. The V gene is TRBV7-2, the J gene TRBJ2-3; D perhaps matches TRBD1 (5 bases). The germline V gene has CDR1 SGHTA and CDR2 FQGNSA. The CDR3 runs 15 residues. V lost 5 bases and J 2 bases, leaving 14 bases between the germline ends. The CDR3 is CASSRYRTLTDTQYF. The CDR3, as DNA: TGTGCCAGCAGCCGCTACAGGACGCTCACAGATACGCAGTATTTT.

The sample holds a few counts of this clonotype. This sequence joins TRBV7-2 and TRBJ2-3; D not resolved. This CDR3 region has 15 residues. The germline gives CDR1 SGHTA, CDR2 FQGNSA. The V end was cut by 4 bases, the J end by 5 bases, with 16 bases between. Written as DNA, the CDR3 is TGTGCCAGCAGCTCCCCCGGGCTGATGAAAGATACGCAGTATTTT. Its protein is CASSSPGLMKDTQYF.

The rearrangement uses TRBV3-1 and TRBJ1-1; D is uncertain. In germline, CDR1 is LGHDT, CDR2 YNNKEL (reference sequence). The CDR3 is made up of 13 amino acids. Trimming stripped 4 bases from V and 11 bases from J, with 17 bases between. The CDR3 reads CASSPNSEGAAFF. CDR3 DNA sequence: TGTGCCAGCAGCCCTAATTCAGAGGGTGCGGCTTTCTTT. Full variable domain (missing parts from reference TRBV3-1 and TRBJ1-1): DTAVSQTPKYLVTQMGNDKSIKCEQNLGHDTMYWYKQDSKKFLKIMFSYNNKELIINETVPNRFSPKSPDKAHLNLHINSLELGDSAVYFCASSPNSEGAAFFGQGTRLTVV.

V gene TRBV20-1 combines with J gene TRBJ1-6; D remains ambiguous. Germline CDR1 DFQATT, CDR2 SNEGSKA (reference sequence). This CDR3 is 14 amino acids long. Trimming took off 2 bases at V and 10 bases at J, with 15 bases between the two ends. CDR3 in DNA: TGCAGTGCTAGAAACGGGCCTAGAGGGTCACCCCTCCACTTT. Translated, it gives CSARNGPRGSPLHF.

This clonotype was seen at least ten times. The chain uses TRBV7-2 and TRBJ1-6; D unresolved. V lost 1 base and J lost 7, with 14 bases in between. Looked up from germline, CDR1 is SGHTA and CDR2 is FQGNSA. The CDR3 loop spans 16 amino acids. The CDR3 bases are TGTGCCAGCAGCTTAGAGGTTGCAGGCTCCAATTCACCCCTCCACTTT. Encoded protein: CASSLEVAGSNSPLHF.

This clonotype was seen more than once but under ten times. This chain links TRBV27 with TRBJ1-2; D call uncertain. This CDR3 region has 12 residues. Between the trimmed V and J ends, which lost 4 bases and 8 bases, there was a span of 11 bases. CDR1 and CDR2 (germline): MNHEY, SMNVEV (reference sequence). The CDR3 nucleotides read TGTGCCAGCAGTTCCCTCCTCGGGGGCTACACCTTC. Amino acid sequence: CASSSLLGGYTF.

This clonotype has a count of ten or more. The chain links TRBV20-1 to TRBJ1-4; 8 nucleotides line up with TRBD1. After removal of 4 bases from V and 7 bases from J, the junction contained 8 bases not matched to a gene. The CDR3 length is 14 residues. Germline lookup yields CDR1 DFQATT and CDR2 SNEGSKA (reference sequence). DNA for the CDR3: TGCAGTGCTACCCAGGGGGCTCGGGGTGAAAAACTGTTTTTT. Translated: CSATQGARGEKLFF.

This clonotype has a count of ten or more. This rearrangement joins TRBV11-2 to TRBJ2-1; 14 nucleotides line up with TRBD2. Germline values: CDR1 SGHAT, CDR2 FQNNGV. The CDR3 covers 17 residues. V lost 1 base, J lost 2 bases, and 1 base stayed unmatched. The CDR3 protein is CASSLGLAGGPYNEQFF. The CDR3 region has the DNA TGTGCCAGCAGCTTAGGACTAGCGGGAGGGCCCTACAATGAGCAGTTCTTC.

This clonotype was seen at least ten times. V usage is TRBV7-8 and J usage is TRBJ2-5, with 10 bases aligning to TRBD2. Germline CDR1 SGHVS, CDR2 FQNEAQ. V gave up 1 base and J gave up 4 bases; unmatched junction bases: 6. CDR3 length equals 16 residues. CDR3: CASSLGAGGTAETQYF. The DNA of the CDR3 is TGTGCCAGCAGCTTAGGAGCGGGAGGGACCGCAGAGACCCAGTACTTC.

This clonotype was counted ten times or more. The chain couples TRBV12-3 or TRBV12-4 to TRBJ2-3; 9 nucleotides agree with TRBD1. V lost 6 bases, J lost 6 bases, and 4 bases stayed unmatched. CDR3 length: 13 amino acids. This chain's CDR3 is CASRPTGGDTQYF. The CDR3 DNA sequence: TGTGCCAGCAGACCTACAGGGGGCGATACGCAGTATTTT.

About this clonotype: The germline gene is not matched at one end of the junction; a read error may be the cause. The chain couples TRBV5-5 to TRBJ1-3, with D unresolved. The CDR3 contains 15 residues. Germline V gene lookup returns CDR1 SGHKS and CDR2 YYEKEE (reference sequence). As DNA, the CDR3 is TGCGCCAGCGGAAGATGGGCGGACTCTGGAAACACCATATATTTT. Its translation: CASGRWADSGNTIYF.

This clonotype was recorded many times. The rearrangement joins TRBV4-1 to TRBJ2-3; the D call may be TRBD1 or TRBD2 (5 bases each). This CDR3 has 16 residues. Germline V lookup: CDR1 MGHRA, CDR2 YSYEKL. The V gene lost 0 bases and the J gene lost 2 bases, with 12 bases spanning the gap. The CDR3 DNA is TGCGCCAGCAGCCAAGAGTCTCGAGGGACCACAGATACGCAGTATTTT. As protein: CASSQESRGTTDTQYF.

This clonotype was picked up many times. This chain connects TRBV6-5 to TRBJ2-7; 7 bases line up with TRBD2. Germline V gene sequence: CDR1 MNHEY, CDR2 SVGAGI. Losses at the gene ends were 2 bases for V and 3 bases for J; bases not matched to a gene: 7. The CDR3 contains 15 residues. The CDR3 DNA reads as TGTGCCAGCAGTTACGGGAGCGGGATAATCTACGAGCAGTACTTC. This gives the protein CASSYGSGIIYEQYF.

This clonotype was seen more than once but under ten times. The chain carries TRBV7-9 and TRBJ2-2; 9 nucleotides align to TRBD1. The CDR3 is 16 residues long. In germline, CDR1 is SEHNR, CDR2 FQNEAQ (reference sequence). The V segment lost 7 bases and the J segment 0 bases; nucleotides outside the gene matches: 6. The CDR3: CASTSTGGANTGELFF. The CDR3 region has the DNA TGTGCCAGCACCTCCACAGGGGGCGCGAACACCGGGGAGCTGTTTTTT.

The V call is TRBV6-1, the J call TRBJ1-1; TRBD1 might be the D (6 bases). Germline V gene sequence: CDR1 MNHNS, CDR2 SASEGT. Between the trimmed V and J ends, which lost 6 bases and 1 base, there was a span of 12 bases. The CDR3 length is 14 residues. In DNA, the CDR3 is TGTGCCAGCAGCAGTCAGGGGCAGAACACTGAAGCTTTCTTT. This codes for CASSSQGQNTEAFF.

This clonotype has a count of ten or more. V and J are TRBV20-1 and TRBJ1-1; unclear D gene. CDR1 is DFQATT and CDR2 is SNEGSKA in the germline V gene (reference sequence). V gave up 6 bases and J gave up 0 bases, with 11 bases separating them. The CDR3 contains 13 residues. The CDR3 is CSAKTTVNTEAFF. The CDR3 DNA sequence: TGCAGTGCCAAGACTACAGTGAACACTGAAGCTTTCTTT.

The chain combines TRBV3-1 with TRBJ1-5; D gene unclear. Trimming took off 0 bases at V and 4 bases at J, with 4 bases between the two ends. This CDR3 has 13 amino acids. Germline V gives CDR1 LGHDT, CDR2 YNNKEL (reference sequence). DNA for the CDR3: TGTGCCAGCAGCCAAGACGGGAATCAGCCCCAGCATTTT. Its translation is CASSQDGNQPQHF.

This clonotype was counted many times. The V gene is TRBV14, the J gene TRBJ2-7, with 9 bases identical to TRBD2. Trimming took 4 bases from V and 5 from J; bases not matched to a gene: 6. CDR3 length: 14 amino acids. Germline V lookup: CDR1 SGHDN, CDR2 FVKESK. The CDR3 loop reads CASSPLSGRNEQYF. CDR3 sequence (DNA): TGTGCCAGCAGCCCCCTAAGCGGGAGGAACGAGCAGTACTTC.

The sample holds many counts of this clonotype. V usage is TRBV5-1 and J usage is TRBJ2-7; D is possibly TRBD2 (5 bases). This CDR3 is built from 12 residues. Trimming removed 4 bases at V and 5 bases at J, with 10 bases between. Germline CDR1 reads SGHRS; CDR2 reads YFSETQ. In nucleotides, the CDR3 is TGCGCCAGCAGCCGGGATTTCGACGAGCAGTACTTC. As protein: CASSRDFDEQYF.

The table lists this clonotype with many counts. The rearrangement links TRBV9 to TRBJ2-3; 9 bases map to TRBD1. In germline, CDR1 is SGDLS, CDR2 YYNGEE. CDR3 length: 17 residues. V dropped 2 bases and J dropped 2; count of bases not matched to a gene: 9. The CDR3 bases are TGTGCCAGCAGCGTTAGGACAGGGGCCACCGCCACAGATACGCAGTATTTT. This codes for CASSVRTGATATDTQYF.

This clonotype was seen many times. The chain employs TRBV10-1 and TRBJ2-7, with TRBD1 matching over 7 bases. Germline CDR1 WNHNN, CDR2 SYGVQD (reference sequence). The CDR3 length is 15 residues. V lost 4 bases to trimming and J lost 5 bases; unmatched junction nucleotides: 11. The CDR3 loop is CASSGDSAGSNEQYF. CDR3 nucleotide sequence: TGCGCCAGCAGTGGGGACAGCGCTGGTTCGAACGAGCAGTACTTC.